Included here is one T cell receptor beta chain sequence, with context. No antigen is known for it. No base quality information exists; no much larger clone differs at one position. The method was 5' RACE. TCRdb names Illumina HiSeq 2500 as the instrument used. A second PCR of about 6 to 11 cycles was run with a J-beta primer mix and a sample-barcoded 5' primer. A template-switch 5' adaptor carrying 12 random nucleotides introduced a unique molecular identifier onto each TCR beta cDNA molecule. At least 2.5 million CDR3-containing paired-end reads were obtained from each sample. First-strand cDNA synthesis was performed from all RNA using the Mint cDNA synthesis kit, with priming by a TRBC-specific oligonucleotide. All cDNA was treated with uracil-DNA glycosylase and then went through a first 18-cycle PCR with the universal primers M1SS and BC2_uni_R. In the paper's pipeline: For normalization, 1 million high-quality reads, each with a distinct molecular identifier, were randomly selected from each sample. Reads sharing molecular identifiers were discarded rather than binned into consensus sequences. MiTCR, run with a Q25 quality threshold and the strictest error-elimination algorithm, handled CDR3 identification, clonotype clustering and error correction. A nonparametric unseen species model with Euler transformation was used to estimate a lower bound on total TCR beta diversity. TCRdb itself trimmed the public reads at Q25 with fastp, ran MiXCR and retained productive beta chains. All rows with the same CDR3 protein become a single entry with the most common DNA and genes. None of the V and J calls come from the authors' own analysis; TCRdb made them. This sample comprises about 1,000,000 distinct CDR3 sequences, 40% to 45% of them detected only once. The ten largest make up approximately 17% of the sample.

The 39 donors, aged about 6 to 90 years, were systemically healthy Caucasian individuals from Russia. Around 10 milliliters of peripheral blood were collected from each donor into EDTA-treated Vacutainer tubes. Ficoll-Paque density-gradient centrifugation was used to isolate PBMCs, with at least 6.5 million obtained per sample. Trizol reagent was used to extract total RNA from PBMCs, with at least 5.5 micrograms per sample. For every donor, flow cytometry on a PBMC aliquot measured the percentage of naive CD45RAhigh/CD27high T cells. The germline V and J ends show losses of 6 bases and 2 bases respectively, and no gene match explains 8 bases of the junction. CDR1 and CDR2, looked up from the germline V gene, are MNHEY and SVGEGT. From cysteine to phenylalanine, the CDR3 is 16 amino acids long. Only the CDR3 region is kept as DNA, spanning 48 bases read in frame from base 1. This record belongs to a study of blood T cells in healthy people across ages (dated by TCRdb to 2013 to 2016). A note on the overall study: In model experiments, template switching captured roughly one uniquely barcoded TCR beta cDNA molecule for every two T cells. To track age-related changes in TCR beta repertoire diversity, the study relied on deep sequencing normalized with unique cDNA molecular identifiers. Four age groups were formed from the donors: young (average roughly 15 years), middle-aged (more than 35), aged (62) and long-lived (82). To avoid experimental bias, donors of different ages were randomly spread across the sequencing lanes. Two additional independent replicas of 1 million unique cDNA reads from the same blood draw were analyzed for two donors (one aged 18 to 30 and one aged 80 or older). Summary of the overall study and its limitations: Since profiling was done on bulk unsorted PBMCs, naive and antigen-experienced compartments could not be conclusively compared. Total diversity estimates from one million sequenced T cells were considered lower bounds and underestimates. A strong correlation was found between observed TCR beta diversity and the percentage of naive T cells measured by flow cytometry. Compared with the aged group, the long-lived group had more naive CD4+ T cells, fewer expanded clones and increased TCR diversity, suggesting age selection. Because the CMV infection status of the donors was unknown, age-related changes in expanded clonotypes may potentially have been confounded. Observed TCR beta diversity per million T cells fell roughly linearly with age, and a significant reduction was already apparent by age around 40.

This clonotype originated in a woman aged 55 to 70 in good health. Sequenced sample: blood. This chain joins TRBV6-2 or TRBV6-3 to TRBJ2-7, and TRBD2 matches 12 of the central bases. The CDR3 is CASSRQGLAGTYEQYF. The nucleotides are TGTGCCAGCAGCCGGCAAGGACTAGCGGGGACCTACGAGCAGTACTTC.